The clone carrying this T cell receptor beta chain was seen many times. The protocol attached unique molecular identifiers to individual cDNA molecules. One entry per CDR3 protein, called by TCRdb with MiXCR from the 5' RACE reads. The sample records some 66,000 distinct CDR3 sequences, around 8.7% being singletons. CDR3 length equals 15 residues. Germline CDR1 reads SGHTA; CDR2 reads FQGTGA. V was cut by 5 bases and J by 4 bases, with 14 bases left in between. This specimen belongs to a study of early T cells in non-severe SARS-CoV-2 infection. The chain recombines TRBV7-3 with TRBJ2-2; possibly TRBD2 for D (6 bases). Sequencing used whole blood. This receptor was obtained from an adult who was a healthcare worker with PCR-confirmed SARS-CoV-2 infection or an uninfected control (not recorded which). In nucleotides, the CDR3 is TGTGCCAGCAGCCCCCTGAGAGCGGGCACCGGGGAGCTGTTTTTT. Translating it yields CASSPLRAGTGELFF.